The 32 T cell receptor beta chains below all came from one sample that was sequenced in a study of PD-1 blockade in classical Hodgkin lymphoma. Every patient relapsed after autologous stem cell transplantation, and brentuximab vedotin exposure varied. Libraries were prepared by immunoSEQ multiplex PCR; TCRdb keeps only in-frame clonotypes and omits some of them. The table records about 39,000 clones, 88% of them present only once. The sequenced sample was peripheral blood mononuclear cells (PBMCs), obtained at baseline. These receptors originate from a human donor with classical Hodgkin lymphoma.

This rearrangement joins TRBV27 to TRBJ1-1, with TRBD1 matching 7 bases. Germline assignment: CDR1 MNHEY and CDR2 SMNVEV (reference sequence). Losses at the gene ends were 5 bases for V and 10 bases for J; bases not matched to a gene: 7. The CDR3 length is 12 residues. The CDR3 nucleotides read TGTGCCAGCAGTCCACAGGGGCAGGTAGCTTTCTTT. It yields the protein CASSPQGQVAFF.

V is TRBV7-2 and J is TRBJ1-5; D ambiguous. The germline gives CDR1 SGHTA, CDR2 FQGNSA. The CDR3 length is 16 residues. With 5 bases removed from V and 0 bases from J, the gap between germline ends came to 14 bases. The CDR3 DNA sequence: TGTGCCAGCAGCGTAAGCAGTTCTTATAGCAATCAGCCCCAGCATTTT. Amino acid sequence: CASSVSSSYSNQPQHF.

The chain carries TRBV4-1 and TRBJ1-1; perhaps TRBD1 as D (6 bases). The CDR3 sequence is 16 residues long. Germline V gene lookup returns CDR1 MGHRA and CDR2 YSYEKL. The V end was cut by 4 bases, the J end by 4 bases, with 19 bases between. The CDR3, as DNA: TGCGCCAGCAGCCTCCAACCGACAGGCCTGGGCACTGAAGCTTTCTTT. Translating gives CASSLQPTGLGTEAFF.

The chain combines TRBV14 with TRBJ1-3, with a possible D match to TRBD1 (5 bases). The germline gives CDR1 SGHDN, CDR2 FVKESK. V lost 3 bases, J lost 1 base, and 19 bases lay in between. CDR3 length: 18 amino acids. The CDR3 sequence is CASSHPPPGKGSGNTIYF. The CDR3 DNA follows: TGTGCCAGCAGCCACCCCCCCCCAGGGAAGGGATCTGGAAACACCATATATTTT. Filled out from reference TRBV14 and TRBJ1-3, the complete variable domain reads EAGVTQFPSHSVIEKGQTVTLRCDPISGHDNLYWYRRVMGKEIKFLLHFVKESKQDESGMPNNRFLAERTGGTYSTLKVQPAELEDSGVYFCASSHPPPGKGSGNTIYFGEGSWLTVV.

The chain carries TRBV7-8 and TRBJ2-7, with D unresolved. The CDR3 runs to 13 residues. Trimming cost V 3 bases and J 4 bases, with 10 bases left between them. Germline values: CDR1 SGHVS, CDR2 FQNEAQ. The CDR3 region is CASSLERIYEQYF. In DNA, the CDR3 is TGTGCCAGCAGCTTGGAAAGGATTTACGAGCAGTACTTC.

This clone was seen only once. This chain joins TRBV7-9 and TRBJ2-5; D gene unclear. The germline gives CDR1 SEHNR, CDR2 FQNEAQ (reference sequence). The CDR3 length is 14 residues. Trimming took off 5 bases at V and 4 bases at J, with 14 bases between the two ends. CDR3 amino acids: CASSPDRWAETQYF. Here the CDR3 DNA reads TGTGCCAGCAGCCCAGACCGGTGGGCAGAGACCCAGTACTTC.

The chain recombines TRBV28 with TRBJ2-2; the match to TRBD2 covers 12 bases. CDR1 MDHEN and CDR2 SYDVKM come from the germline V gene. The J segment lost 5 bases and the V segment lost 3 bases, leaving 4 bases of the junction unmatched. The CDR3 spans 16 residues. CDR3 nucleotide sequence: TGTGCCAGCAGTTTCTGGACTAGCGGGAAGACCGGGGAGCTGTTTTTT. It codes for CASSFWTSGKTGELFF.

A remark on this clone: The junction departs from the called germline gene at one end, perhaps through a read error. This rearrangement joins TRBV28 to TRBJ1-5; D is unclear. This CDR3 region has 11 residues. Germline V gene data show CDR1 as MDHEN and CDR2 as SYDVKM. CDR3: CASTLVPPQHF. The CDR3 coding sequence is TGTGCCAGCACTTTAGTACCGCCCCAGCATTTT. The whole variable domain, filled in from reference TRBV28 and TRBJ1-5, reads DVKVTQSSRYLVKRTGEKVFLECVQDMDHENMFWYRQDPGLGLRLIYFSYDVKMKEKGDIPEGYSVSREKKERFSLILESASTNQTSMYLCASTLVPPQHFGDGTRLSIL.

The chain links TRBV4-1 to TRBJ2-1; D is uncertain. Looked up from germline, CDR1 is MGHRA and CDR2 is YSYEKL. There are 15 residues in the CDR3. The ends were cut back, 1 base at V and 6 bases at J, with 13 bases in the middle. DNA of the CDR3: TGCGCCAGCAGCCAAGCTCCGGGCCCGACCAATGAGCAGTTCTTC. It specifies CASSQAPGPTNEQFF.

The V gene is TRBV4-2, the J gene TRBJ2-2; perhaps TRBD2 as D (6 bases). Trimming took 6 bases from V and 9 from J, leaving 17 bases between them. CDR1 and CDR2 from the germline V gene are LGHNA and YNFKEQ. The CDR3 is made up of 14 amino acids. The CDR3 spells CASRRGPGERELFF. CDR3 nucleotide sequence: TGTGCCAGCAGGAGAGGGCCGGGAGAGAGGGAGCTGTTTTTT.

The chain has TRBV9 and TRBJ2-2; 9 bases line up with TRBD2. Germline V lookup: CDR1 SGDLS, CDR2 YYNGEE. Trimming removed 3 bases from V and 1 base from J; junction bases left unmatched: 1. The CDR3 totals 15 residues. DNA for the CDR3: TGTGCCAGCAGCGAGACTAGCGGGAACACCGGGGAGCTGTTTTTT. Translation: CASSETSGNTGELFF.

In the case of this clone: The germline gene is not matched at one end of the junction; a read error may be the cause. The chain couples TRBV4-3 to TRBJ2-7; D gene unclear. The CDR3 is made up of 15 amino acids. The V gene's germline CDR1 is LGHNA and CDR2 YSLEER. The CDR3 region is CASSQESQVSHEQYF. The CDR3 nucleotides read TGCGCCAGCAGCCAAGAAAGCCAGGTCTCCCACGAGCAGTACTTC.

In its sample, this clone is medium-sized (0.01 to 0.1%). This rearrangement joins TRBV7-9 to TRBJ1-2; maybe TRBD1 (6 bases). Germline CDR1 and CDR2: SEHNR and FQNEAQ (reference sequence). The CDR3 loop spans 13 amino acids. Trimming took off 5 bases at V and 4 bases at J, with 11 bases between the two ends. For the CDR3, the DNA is TGTGCCAGCAGCGCACAGGACAGCTATGGCTACACCTTC. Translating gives CASSAQDSYGYTF.

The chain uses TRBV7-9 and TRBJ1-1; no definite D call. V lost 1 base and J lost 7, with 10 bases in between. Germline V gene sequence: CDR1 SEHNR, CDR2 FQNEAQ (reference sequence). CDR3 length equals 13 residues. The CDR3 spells CASSLETRIEAFF. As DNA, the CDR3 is TGTGCCAGCAGCTTAGAAACACGGATTGAAGCTTTCTTT.

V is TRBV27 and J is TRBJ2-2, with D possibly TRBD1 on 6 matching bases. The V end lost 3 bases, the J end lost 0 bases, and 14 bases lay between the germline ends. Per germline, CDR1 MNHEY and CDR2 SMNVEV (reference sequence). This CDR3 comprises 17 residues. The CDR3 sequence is CASSFLNRVSNTGELFF. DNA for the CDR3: TGTGCCAGCAGTTTCCTTAACAGGGTCTCGAACACCGGGGAGCTGTTTTTT.

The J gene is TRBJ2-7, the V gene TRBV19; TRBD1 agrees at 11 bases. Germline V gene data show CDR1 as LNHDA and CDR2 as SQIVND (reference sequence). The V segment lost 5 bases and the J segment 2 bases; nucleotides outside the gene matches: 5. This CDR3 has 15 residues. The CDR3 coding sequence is TGTGCCAGTAGTCCAATGGGACAGGGGGCCTACGAGCAGTACTTC. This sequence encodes CASSPMGQGAYEQYF.

This chain's CDR3 is CASSKGSMGRCTDTQYF. The CDR3 DNA sequence: TGTGCCAGCAGCAAAGGTTCGATGGGACGATGCACAGATACGCAGTATTTT. This rearrangement joins TRBV21-1 to TRBJ2-3. TRBV21-1 is a pseudogene. The CDR3 consists of 17 residues.

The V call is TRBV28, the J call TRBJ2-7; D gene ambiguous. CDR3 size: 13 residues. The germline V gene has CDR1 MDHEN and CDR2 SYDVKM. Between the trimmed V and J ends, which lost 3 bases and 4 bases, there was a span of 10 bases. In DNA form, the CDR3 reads TGTGCCAGCAGTTTTCACAGTATTTACGAGCAGTACTTC. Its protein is CASSFHSIYEQYF.

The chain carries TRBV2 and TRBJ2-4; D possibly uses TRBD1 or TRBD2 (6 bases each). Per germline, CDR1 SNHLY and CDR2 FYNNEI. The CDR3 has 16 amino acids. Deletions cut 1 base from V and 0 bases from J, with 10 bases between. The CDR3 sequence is CASSEEGGLAKNIQYF. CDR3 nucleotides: TGTGCCAGCAGTGAAGAGGGGGGTTTAGCCAAAAACATTCAGTACTTC.

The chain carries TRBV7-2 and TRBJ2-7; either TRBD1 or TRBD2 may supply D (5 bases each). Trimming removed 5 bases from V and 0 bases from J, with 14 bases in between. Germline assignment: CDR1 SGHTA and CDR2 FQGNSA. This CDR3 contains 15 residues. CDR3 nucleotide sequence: TGTGCCAGCAGCCTCTGGGACGCCAGCTCCTACGAGCAGTACTTC. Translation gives CASSLWDASSYEQYF.

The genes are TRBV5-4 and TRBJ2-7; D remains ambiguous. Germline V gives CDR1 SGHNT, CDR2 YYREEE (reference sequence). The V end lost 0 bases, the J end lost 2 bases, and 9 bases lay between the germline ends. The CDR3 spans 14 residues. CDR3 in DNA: TGTGCCAGCAGCTTGGGTAGTTTTCCCTACGAGCAGTACTTC. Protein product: CASSLGSFPYEQYF.

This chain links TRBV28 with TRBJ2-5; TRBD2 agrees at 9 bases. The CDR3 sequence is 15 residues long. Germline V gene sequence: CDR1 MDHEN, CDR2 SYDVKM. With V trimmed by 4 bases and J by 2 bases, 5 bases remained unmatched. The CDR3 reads CASSSRLAVQETQYF. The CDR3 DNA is TGTGCCAGCAGTTCCCGACTAGCGGTTCAAGAGACCCAGTACTTC.

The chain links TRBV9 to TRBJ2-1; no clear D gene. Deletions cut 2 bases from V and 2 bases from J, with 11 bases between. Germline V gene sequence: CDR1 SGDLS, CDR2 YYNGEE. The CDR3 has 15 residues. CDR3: CASSVSSPAYNEQFF. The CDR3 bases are TGTGCCAGCAGCGTGTCGAGTCCAGCCTACAATGAGCAGTTCTTC.

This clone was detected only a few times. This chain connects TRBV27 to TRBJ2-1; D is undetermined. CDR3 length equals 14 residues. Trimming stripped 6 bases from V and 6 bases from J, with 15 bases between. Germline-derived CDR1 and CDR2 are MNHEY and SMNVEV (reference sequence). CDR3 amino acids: CASRRTGFTNEQFF. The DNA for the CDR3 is TGTGCCAGCAGAAGAACCGGTTTCACCAATGAGCAGTTCTTC.

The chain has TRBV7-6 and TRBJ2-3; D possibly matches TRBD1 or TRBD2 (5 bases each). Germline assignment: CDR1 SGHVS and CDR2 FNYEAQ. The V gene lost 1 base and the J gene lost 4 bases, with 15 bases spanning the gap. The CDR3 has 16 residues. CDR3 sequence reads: CASSLGLGPDADTQYF. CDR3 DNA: TGTGCCAGCAGCTTAGGATTGGGACCCGACGCAGATACGCAGTATTTT.

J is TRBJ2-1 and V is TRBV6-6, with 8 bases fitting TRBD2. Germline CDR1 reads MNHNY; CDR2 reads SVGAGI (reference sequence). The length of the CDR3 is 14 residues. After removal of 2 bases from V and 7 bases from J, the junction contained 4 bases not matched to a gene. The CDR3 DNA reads TGTGCCAGCAGTTACACGGGGGGGCAGAATGAGCAGTTCTTC. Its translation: CASSYTGGQNEQFF.

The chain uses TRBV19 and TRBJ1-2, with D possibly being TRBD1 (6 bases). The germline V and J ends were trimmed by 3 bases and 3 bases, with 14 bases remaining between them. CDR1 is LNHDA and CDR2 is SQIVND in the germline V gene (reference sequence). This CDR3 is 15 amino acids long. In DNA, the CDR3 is TGTGCCAGTAGTATTGGTACAGGGCCCCACTATGGCTACACCTTC. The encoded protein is CASSIGTGPHYGYTF.

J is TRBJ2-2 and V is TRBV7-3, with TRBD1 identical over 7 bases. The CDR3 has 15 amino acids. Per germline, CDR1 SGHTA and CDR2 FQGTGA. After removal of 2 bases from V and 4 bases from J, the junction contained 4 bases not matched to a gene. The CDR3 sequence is CASSLEGARTGELFF. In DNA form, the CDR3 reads TGTGCCAGCAGCTTAGAGGGGGCGCGCACCGGGGAGCTGTTTTTT.

CDR3 sequence reads: CASRKGGNTIYF. In nucleotides, the CDR3 is TGTGCCAGCAGGAAAGGGGGAAACACCATATATTTT. V and J are TRBV6-5 and TRBJ1-3; D not certain. The length of the CDR3 is 12 residues. Looked up from germline, CDR1 is MNHEY and CDR2 is SVGAGI. Trimming took off 6 bases at V and 4 bases at J, with 7 bases between the two ends.

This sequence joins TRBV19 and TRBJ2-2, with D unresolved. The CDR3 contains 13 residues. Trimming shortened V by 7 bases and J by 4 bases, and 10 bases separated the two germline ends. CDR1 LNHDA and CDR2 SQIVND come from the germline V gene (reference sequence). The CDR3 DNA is TGTGCCAGTATCTCCGTTGTCACCGGGGAGCTGTTTTTT. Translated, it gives CASISVVTGELFF.

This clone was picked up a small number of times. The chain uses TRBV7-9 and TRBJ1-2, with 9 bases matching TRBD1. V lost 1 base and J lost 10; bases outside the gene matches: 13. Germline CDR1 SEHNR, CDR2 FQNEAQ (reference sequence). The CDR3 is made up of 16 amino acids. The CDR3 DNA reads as TGTGCCAGCAGCTTAGTAGGGGGCGGGACAGGGTCGAACTACACCTTC. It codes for CASSLVGGGTGSNYTF.

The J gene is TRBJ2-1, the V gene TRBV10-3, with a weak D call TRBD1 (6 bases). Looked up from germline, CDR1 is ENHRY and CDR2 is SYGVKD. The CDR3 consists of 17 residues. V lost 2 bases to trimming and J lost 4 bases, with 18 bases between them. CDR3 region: CAISEEGNRAPYNEQFF. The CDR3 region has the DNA TGTGCCATCAGTGAGGAGGGAAACAGGGCACCTTACAATGAGCAGTTCTTC.